The 18 T cell receptor beta chains listed next were all sequenced from one sample in a study of blood T cell repertoires in COVID-19. Here immunoSEQ multiplex PCR was the method, and the copy in TCRdb shows in-frame clones only, minus some. This table holds roughly 100,000 clones, more than 85% found once. The specimen was peripheral blood. These receptors were obtained from a human donor in a cohort sampled during active COVID-19.

The gene calls are TRBV29-1 and TRBJ1-4; D is unclear. V was pared by 2 bases and J by 4 bases, with 11 bases between. This CDR3 is 14 amino acids long. Germline V gene sequence: CDR1 SQVTM, CDR2 ANQGSEA. The CDR3 bases are TGCAGCGTTGAACGGCTAGAACTTAATGAAAAACTGTTTTTT. This sequence encodes CSVERLELNEKLFF. Together with reference TRBV29-1 and TRBJ1-4, the CDR3 gives the full variable domain: SAVISQKPSRDICQRGTSLTIQCQVDSQVTMMFWYRQQPGQSLTLIATANQGSEATYESGFVIDKFPISRPNLTFSTLTVSNMSPEDSSIYLCSVERLELNEKLFFGSGTQLSVL.

V is TRBV28 and J is TRBJ2-7; 7 bases match TRBD1. CDR3 length: 13 residues. Germline lookup yields CDR1 MDHEN and CDR2 SYDVKM. Losses at the gene ends were 10 bases for V and 0 bases for J; bases not matched to a gene: 6. This CDR3 is CATQGVHSYEQYF. CDR3 nucleotide sequence: TGTGCCACGCAGGGGGTACACTCCTACGAGCAGTACTTC.

The V gene is TRBV7-6, the J gene TRBJ1-1, with D possibly TRBD1 on 6 matching bases. This CDR3 is built from 11 residues. Trimming took off 4 bases at V and 10 bases at J, with 10 bases between the two ends. Germline V gene data show CDR1 as SGHVS and CDR2 as FNYEAQ. CDR3 bases: TGTGCCAGCAGCTCAGGGGACGGAGCTTTCTTT. The encoded protein is CASSSGDGAFF.

The count of this clone is one. CDR3 protein: CASSVNPGHQPSGANVLTF. DNA of the CDR3: TGTGCCAGCAGCGTAAATCCAGGACACCAACCCTCTGGGGCCAACGTCCTGACTTTC. The rearrangement uses TRBV9 and TRBJ2-6; weak D call: TRBD1 (5 bases). CDR1 is SGDLS, CDR2 YYNGEE, per germline. V lost 1 base to trimming and J lost 0 bases, with 17 bases between them. The CDR3 has 19 residues.

The CDR3 protein is CASSLEGHSYEQYF. Here the CDR3 DNA reads TGTGCCAGCAGCTTAGAGGGACACTCCTACGAGCAGTACTTC. The chain employs TRBV7-2 and TRBJ2-7, with D perhaps matching TRBD1 (6 bases). Germline CDR1 SGHTA, CDR2 FQGNSA. The V and J ends lost 1 base and 0 bases respectively, with 7 bases between them. The CDR3 runs 14 residues.

The chain joins TRBV7-7 to TRBJ1-2; D perhaps matches TRBD1 (6 bases). The CDR3 is 15 residues long. Trimming removed 5 bases from V and 8 bases from J, with 21 bases in between. Germline CDR1 SSHAT, CDR2 FNYEAQ (reference sequence). The CDR3 region is CASSPLGSQGLGYTF. The CDR3 DNA sequence: TGTGCCAGCAGCCCCCTAGGTTCGCAGGGGTTAGGCTACACCTTC.

This clone turned up a few times. One junction end does not reproduce the germline sequence, and a read error may be involved. This sequence joins TRBV7-2 and TRBJ2-3, with D perhaps TRBD2 (6 bases). Germline values: CDR1 SGHTA, CDR2 FQGNSA. The CDR3 is made up of 15 amino acids. The CDR3 bases are TGTGCCAGCAGCCCGCACGGGGGAACCGGTCTCCCACAAAATTTT. Translated: CASSPHGGTGLPQNF.

This clone was seen only a few times. This chain connects TRBV9 to TRBJ1-6; 7 nucleotides match TRBD1. After removal of 0 bases from V and 7 bases from J, the junction contained 4 bases not matched to a gene. CDR1 SGDLS and CDR2 YYNGEE come from the germline V gene. The CDR3 sequence is 15 residues long. The CDR3 sequence is CASSVGAGGNSPLHF. CDR3 nucleotides: TGTGCCAGCAGCGTAGGAGCAGGGGGAAATTCACCCCTCCACTTT.

This sequence joins TRBV14 and TRBJ2-1; possible D gene TRBD2, 6 bases. Trimming pared 1 base from V and 6 bases from J, leaving 10 bases between. The CDR3 is made up of 14 amino acids. CDR1 is SGHDN and CDR2 is FVKESK in the germline V gene. The DNA of the CDR3 is TGTGCCAGCAGCCAAGTAACTAGCAGCAATGAGCAGTTCTTC. Translation: CASSQVTSSNEQFF.

V usage is TRBV18 and J usage is TRBJ2-7; D may be TRBD2 (5 bases). CDR1 and CDR2 from the germline V gene are KGHSH and LQKENI. CDR3 length: 13 residues. Trimming left V 0 bases short and J 3 bases short, with 6 bases between. The CDR3 loop reads CASSPPGDYEQYF. For the CDR3, the DNA is TGTGCCAGCTCACCACCGGGAGACTACGAGCAGTACTTC.

V is TRBV4-1 and J is TRBJ2-7; 7 nucleotides agree with TRBD1. Germline loops: CDR1 MGHRA, CDR2 YSYEKL. After removal of 1 base from V and 7 bases from J, the junction contained 10 bases not matched to a gene. The length of the CDR3 is 15 residues. CDR3 residues: CASSQVGRGGVEQYF. In DNA, the CDR3 is TGCGCCAGCAGCCAAGTAGGGAGAGGGGGCGTTGAGCAGTACTTC.

This clone has only a few counts. The CDR3 DNA reads as TGTGCCAGCAGCGCGGACAGGGGGCAAGAGCAGTACTTC. It is translated as CASSADRGQEQYF. This chain uses TRBV5-4 with TRBJ2-7; 11 bases are shared with TRBD1. The CDR3 extends over 13 amino acids. The V segment lost 4 bases and the J segment 7 bases; nucleotides outside the gene matches: 4. Germline lookup yields CDR1 SGHNT and CDR2 YYREEE (reference sequence).

V is TRBV15 and J is TRBJ2-6; 9 bases map to TRBD1. V was pared by 3 bases and J by 4 bases, with 10 bases of the junction left unmatched. CDR1 LNHNV and CDR2 YYDKDF come from the germline V gene (reference sequence). This CDR3 is built from 18 residues. This CDR3 reads CATSRDRDRVSGANVLTF. CDR3 in DNA: TGTGCCACCAGCAGGGACCGGGACAGGGTATCCGGGGCCAACGTCCTGACTTTC.

On this clone itself: The sample has other DNA sequences that encode this CDR3 too. This rearrangement joins TRBV7-9 to TRBJ1-1; unclear D gene. Germline CDR1 reads SEHNR; CDR2 reads FQNEAQ (reference sequence). Trimming took 2 bases from V and 4 from J, leaving 5 bases between them. The CDR3 is 12 amino acids. This CDR3 reads CASSLRGTEAFF. In nucleotides, the CDR3 is TGTGCCAGCAGCTTACGGGGCACTGAAGCTTTCTTT.

This chain connects TRBV24-1 to TRBJ2-1, with D possibly TRBD1 on 5 matching bases. CDR1 KGHDR and CDR2 SFDVKD come from the germline V gene. The CDR3 has 14 residues. Trimming took off 6 bases at V and 5 bases at J, with 13 bases between the two ends. The CDR3 DNA reads TGTGCCACCAGTCAGTGGGGCCCTAACAATGAGCAGTTCTTC. Translating gives CATSQWGPNNEQFF.

The chain recombines TRBV2 with TRBJ2-1; 7 nucleotides align to TRBD1. CDR3 length: 16 residues. V gave up 6 bases and J gave up 5 bases; unmatched junction bases: 13. The germline gives CDR1 SNHLY, CDR2 FYNNEI. In nucleotides, the CDR3 is TGTGCCAGCAGCGGGGCATGGGACAGACAAAACAATGAGCAGTTCTTC. Protein product: CASSGAWDRQNNEQFF. The whole variable domain, filled in from reference TRBV2 and TRBJ2-1, reads EPEVTQTPSHQVTQMGQEVILRCVPISNHLYFYWYRQILGQKVEFLVSFYNNEISEKSEIFDDQFSVERPDGSNFTLKIRSTKLEDSAMYFCASSGAWDRQNNEQFFGPGTRLTVL.

The chain recombines TRBV23-1 with TRBJ2-7, with a possible D match to TRBD1 (5 bases). TRBV23-1 is recorded as an ORF, its role being uncertain. Trimming cost V 7 bases and J 3 bases, with 10 bases left between them. This CDR3 comprises 12 residues. Here the CDR3 DNA reads TGCGCCAGCAACGACAGACTCTACGAGCAGTACTTC. Protein: CASNDRLYEQYF.

This chain uses TRBV11-1 with TRBJ2-2; D is unclear. CDR1 and CDR2 (germline): SGHAT, FQDESV (reference sequence). The CDR3 covers 14 residues. The V end was cut by 5 bases, the J end by 6 bases, with 13 bases between. For the CDR3, the DNA is TGTGCCAGCAGCGTTCCAGGTCCATCCGGGGAGCTGTTTTTT. Protein product: CASSVPGPSGELFF.